A single sample gave rise to the 6 T cell receptor beta chains below, sequenced in a study of T cell changes during pregnancy in multiple sclerosis. Repertoires were generated with immunoSEQ multiplex PCR, while TCRdb's copy carries only in-frame clones and drops some. The sample has 35,000 to 45,000 clones; about 88% are singletons. The sequencing used CD8+ T cells from peripheral blood mononuclear cells, collected in the first trimester of pregnancy. The receptors were gathered from a female donor with multiple sclerosis, enrolled in a pregnancy study.

The V gene is TRBV9, the J gene TRBJ2-1; TRBD1 aligns across 7 bases. The ends lost 3 bases at V and 5 bases at J; junction bases unmatched: 5. This CDR3 contains 14 residues. The V gene's germline CDR1 is SGDLS and CDR2 YYNGEE. In DNA form, the CDR3 reads TGTGCCAGCAGCGCTGGGACAGCTAACAATGAGCAGTTCTTC. It translates to CASSAGTANNEQFF.

The chain combines TRBV6-1 with TRBJ2-3; 11 bases line up with TRBD2. V lost 3 bases to trimming and J lost 4 bases; unmatched junction nucleotides: 3. This CDR3 region has 15 residues. Germline loops: CDR1 MNHNS, CDR2 SASEGT. Here the CDR3 DNA reads TGTGCCAGCAGTGACCCGGGACTAGCGGCAGATACGCAGTATTTT. Protein: CASSDPGLAADTQYF.

This chain uses TRBV5-5 with TRBJ2-6; D unclear. The V end was cut by 3 bases, the J end by 4 bases, with 5 bases between. The CDR3 is 13 amino acids. Germline-derived CDR1 and CDR2 are SGHKS and YYEKEE (reference sequence). The CDR3: CASSSTGANVLTF. The CDR3 nucleotides are TGTGCCAGCAGCTCGACAGGGGCCAACGTCCTGACTTTC.

The rearrangement uses TRBV7-8 and TRBJ1-5; the match to TRBD1 covers 9 bases. The germline CDR1 and CDR2 sequences are SGHVS and FQNEAQ. The CDR3 covers 15 residues. Germline trimming cut 5 bases from V and 6 bases from J; bases unmatched to any gene: 8. The CDR3 DNA reads as TGTGCCAGCAGCCGAGACAGGGGGGCAATTCAGCCCCAGCATTTT. Translated: CASSRDRGAIQPQHF.

The DNA for the CDR3 is TGCGCCAGCAGCCAAGATTGGCCCGGGACCGGGGAGCTGTTTTTT. Its translation: CASSQDWPGTGELFF. The chain joins TRBV4-1 to TRBJ2-2; D ambiguous. Looked up from germline, CDR1 is MGHRA and CDR2 is YSYEKL. The ends were cut back, 0 bases at V and 5 bases at J, with 10 bases in the middle. The CDR3 runs to 15 residues.

The chain recombines TRBV2 with TRBJ2-7; a weak D match, TRBD2 (6 bases). V was clipped by 3 bases and J by 2 bases, with 8 bases between them. This CDR3 spans 13 amino acids. Germline CDR1 and CDR2: SNHLY and FYNNEI. CDR3 residues: CASSEGGTYEQYF. The CDR3 nucleotides read TGTGCCAGCAGTGAGGGCGGGACCTACGAGCAGTACTTC.